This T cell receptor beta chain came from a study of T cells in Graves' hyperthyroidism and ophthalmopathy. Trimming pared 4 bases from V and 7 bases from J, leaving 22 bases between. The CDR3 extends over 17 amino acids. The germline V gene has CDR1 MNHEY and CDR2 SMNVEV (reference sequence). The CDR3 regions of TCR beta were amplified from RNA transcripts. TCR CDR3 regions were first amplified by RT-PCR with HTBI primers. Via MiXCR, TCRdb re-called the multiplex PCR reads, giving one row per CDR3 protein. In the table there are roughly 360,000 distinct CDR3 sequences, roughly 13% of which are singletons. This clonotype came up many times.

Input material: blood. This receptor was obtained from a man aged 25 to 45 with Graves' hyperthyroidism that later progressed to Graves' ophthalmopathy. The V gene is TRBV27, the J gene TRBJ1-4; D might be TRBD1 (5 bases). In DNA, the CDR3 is TGTGCCAGCAGTTACTGCGGGACGTCGGGCGAGGGTGAAAAACTGTTTTTT. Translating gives CASSYCGTSGEGEKLFF.